The rows below give T cell receptor beta chains drawn from one sample of a study of T cells expressing NK-cell markers. After re-calling the 5' RACE reads, TCRdb lists one entry per CDR3 protein, DNA absent. Here the sample table reports fewer than 550,000 distinct CDR3 sequences. The sample consisted of blood T cells: a sorted CD56 or NKG2C T cell subset, CD4+ or CD8+ T cells, or bulk PBMC T cells (not recorded which). The receptors originated from a woman between 50 and 59 years old in good health. The CDR3 runs from the conserved cysteine through the conserved F or W. Each record gives: V gene, J gene, CDR3 protein.

>TRBV3-1|TRBJ2-6
CASSRRLAGSGANVLTF
>TRBV21-1|TRBJ2-1
CASSKEDAENEQFF
>TRBV12-3/TRBV12-4|TRBJ2-1
CASSSSGRALNEQFF
>TRBV30|TRBJ1-5
CAWSRAGSGNQPQHF
>TRBV6-1|TRBJ2-3
CASSESVGGTDTQYF
>TRBV7-9|TRBJ2-1
CASSSPFENGYNEQFF
>TRBV5-1|TRBJ1-1
CASSLASENTEAFF
>TRBV2|TRBJ1-1
CASSEGFRGGRRTEAFF
>TRBV2|TRBJ2-3
CASIRDRDSTWDTQYF
>TRBV10-3|TRBJ2-7
CAISDLVGTVSYEQYF
>TRBV20-1|TRBJ1-4
CSARADFHNEKLFF
>TRBV6-5|TRBJ2-1
CASTLTSGGGDEQFF
>TRBV20-1|TRBJ1-5
CSARDSAGRGQPQHF